The source of this T cell receptor beta chain is a study of blood T cells in healthy people across ages (dated by TCRdb to about 2015). The study in broad terms: In model experiments, template switching captured roughly one uniquely barcoded TCR beta cDNA molecule for every two T cells. The study measured age-related changes in TCR beta repertoire diversity using deep sequencing normalized with unique cDNA molecular identifiers. Four age groups were formed from the donors: young (average approximately 15 years), middle-aged (roughly 38), aged (approximately 60) and long-lived (around 80). To avoid experimental bias, donors of different ages were spread randomly across the sequencing lanes. For two donors (one aged 18 to 29 and one aged 80 or older), the study analyzed two additional independent replicas of 1 million unique cDNA reads from the same blood draw.

For CDR1 and CDR2, the germline V gene lists LGHNA and YSLEER. From its cysteine to its phenylalanine, the CDR3 spans 17 amino acids. Only CDR3 DNA remains: 51 bases, in frame from the first base. V trim: 0 bases; J trim: 6 bases; unmatched bases: 8. This clonotype was seen a handful of times. Its antigen is unknown. No much larger clone exists at a distance of one base, and base qualities are not known. The library was generated by 5' RACE. Sequencing relied on an Illumina HiSeq 2500. A second PCR of roughly 6 to 11 cycles was run with a J-beta primer mix and a sample-barcoded 5' primer. A template-switch 5' adaptor carrying 12 random nucleotides introduced a unique molecular identifier onto each TCR beta cDNA molecule. Each sample yielded at least 2.5 million CDR3-containing paired-end reads. First-strand cDNA synthesis was performed from all RNA using the Mint cDNA synthesis kit, with priming by a TRBC-specific oligonucleotide. All cDNA was treated with uracil-DNA glycosylase and then went through a first 18-cycle PCR with the universal primers M1SS and BC2_uni_R. As for the authors' bioinformatics: For normalization, 1 million high-quality reads were randomly selected from each sample, with every read carrying a distinct molecular identifier. Instead of being binned into consensus sequences, reads that shared molecular identifiers were thrown out. MiTCR, run with a Q25 quality threshold and the strictest error-elimination algorithm, handled CDR3 identification, clonotype clustering and error correction. A nonparametric unseen species model with Euler transformation was used to estimate a lower bound on total TCR beta diversity. TCRdb handled the public reads itself, with Q25 trimming in fastp and clone calling in MiXCR, and kept productive beta chains. Duplicate CDR3 protein sequences are folded into a single record with the most common DNA and genes. These V and J calls derive from TCRdb rather than the authors' analysis. The table for this sample lists around 990,000 distinct CDR3 sequences; 35% to 45% of them were counted only once. The ten largest clones take up about an eighth of the sample.

The approximately 41 donors, aged 6 to 90 years, were systemically healthy Caucasian individuals from Russia. Each donor gave 8 to 10 milliliters of peripheral blood, collected into EDTA-treated Vacutainer tubes. PBMCs were isolated by Ficoll-Paque density-gradient centrifugation, with at least 7 million obtained per sample. Total RNA was extracted from PBMCs with Trizol reagent, with at least 5.5 micrograms obtained per sample. For every donor, flow cytometry on a PBMC aliquot measured the percentage of naive CD45RAhigh/CD27high T cells. Findings and caveats that apply to the study as a whole: Estimates of total diversity from one million sequenced T cells were regarded as lower bounds and underestimates. A strong correlation was found between observed TCR beta diversity and the percentage of naive T cells measured by flow cytometry. Compared with the aged group, the long-lived group had more naive CD4+ T cells, fewer expanded clones and increased TCR diversity, a pattern suggesting age selection. Because the CMV infection status of the donors was unknown, age-related changes in expanded clonotypes may potentially have been confounded. Because profiling used bulk unsorted PBMCs, naive and antigen-experienced compartments could not be compared conclusively. Observed TCR beta diversity per million T cells fell roughly linearly with age, and a significant reduction was already apparent by age roughly 40.

The chain is made from TRBV4-3 and TRBJ2-1; 10 central bases correspond to TRBD2. This TCR derives from a man aged 18 to 30 in good health. Sequencing was carried out using blood. The CDR3 in this case is CASSQEHGSGGPNEQFF. The nucleotides read TGCGCCAGCAGCCAAGAACATGGTAGCGGGGGGCCCAATGAGCAGTTCTTC.